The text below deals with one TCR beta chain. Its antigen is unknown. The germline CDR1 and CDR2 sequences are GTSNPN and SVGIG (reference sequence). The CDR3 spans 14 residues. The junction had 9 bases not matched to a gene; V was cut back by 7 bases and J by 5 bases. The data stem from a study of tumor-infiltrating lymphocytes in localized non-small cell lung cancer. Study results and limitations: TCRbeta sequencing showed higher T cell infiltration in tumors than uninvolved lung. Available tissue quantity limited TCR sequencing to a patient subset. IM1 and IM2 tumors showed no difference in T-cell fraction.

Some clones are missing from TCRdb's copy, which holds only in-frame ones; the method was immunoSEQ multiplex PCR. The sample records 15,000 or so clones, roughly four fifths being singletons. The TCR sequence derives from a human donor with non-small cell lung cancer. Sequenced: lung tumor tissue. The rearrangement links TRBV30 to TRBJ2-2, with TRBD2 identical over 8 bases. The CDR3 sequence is CASRTSRGTGELFF. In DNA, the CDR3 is TGTGCCTCTCGGACTAGCCGGGGGACCGGGGAGCTGTTTTTT.